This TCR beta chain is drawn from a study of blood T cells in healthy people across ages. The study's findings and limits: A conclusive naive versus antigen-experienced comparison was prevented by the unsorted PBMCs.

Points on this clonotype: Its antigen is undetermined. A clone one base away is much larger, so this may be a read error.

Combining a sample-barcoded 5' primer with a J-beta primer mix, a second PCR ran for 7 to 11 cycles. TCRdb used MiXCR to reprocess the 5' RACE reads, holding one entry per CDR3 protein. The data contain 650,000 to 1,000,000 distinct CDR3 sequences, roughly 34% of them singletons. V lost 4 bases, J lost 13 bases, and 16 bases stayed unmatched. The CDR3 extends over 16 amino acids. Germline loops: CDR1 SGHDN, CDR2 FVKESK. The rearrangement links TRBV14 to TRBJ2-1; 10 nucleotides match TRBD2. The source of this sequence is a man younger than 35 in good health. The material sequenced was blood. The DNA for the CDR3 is TGTGCCAGCAGCCTAGGGACTAGCGAAGTAGAAGAGACCCAGTTCTTC. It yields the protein CASSLGTSEVEETQFF.